The sample holds a few counts of the clone carrying this T cell receptor beta chain. The target antigen is unknown. With the Oncomine TCR Beta short-read assay, DNA from cultured CD4+ T cells was sequenced. Genomic DNA was taken out of cultured CD4+ T cells by extraction. One entry per CDR3 protein, called by TCRdb with MiXCR from the PCR reads. This sample has approximately 9,300 distinct CDR3 sequences, with approximately 25% found just once. Noted treatment: approximately 9-day PBMC culture with coronavirus spike peptide pools or control peptides (ViraFEST assay). Wells that each held 1.5 million to 2 million PBMCs were cultured with 8.5 to 10 IU/ml IL-2 and approximately 9 ug/ml peptide pools. The CDR3 is 14 amino acids. J was trimmed by 6 bases and V by 6 bases; bases with no gene match: 10. Germline V gene sequence: CDR1 LNHDA, CDR2 SQIVND (reference sequence). This sample is drawn from a study of vaccination and CD4 T cells after COVID-19. Study information: Post-vaccination samples were procured at a median of approximately 70 days following dose two (range 14 to 241). Overlapping spike peptides of SARS-CoV-2, HCoV-NL63, HCoV-OC43 and HCoV-229E stimulated the cells.

The sample consisted of CD4+ T cells from blood, cultured in vitro, taken before SARS-CoV-2 vaccination. This TCR came from a human donor who received a COVID-19 vaccine. The chain has TRBV19 and TRBJ2-7; TRBD2 matches 8 bases. The CDR3 DNA is TGTGCCAGTAGCCCAGCGGGGGTTATCGGCGAGCAGTACTTC. Its protein product is CASSPAGVIGEQYF.